Below, 30 T cell receptor beta chains from the same sample are listed, as sequenced in a study of T cell responses to AZD1222 COVID-19 vaccine. The method was immunoSEQ multiplex PCR; TCRdb's version includes in-frame clones alone and lacks a portion of them. The top ten clones hold roughly 12% of a sample with 130,000 or so clones, around 84% of them seen once. This sample comprised peripheral blood, obtained on day 0 of AZD1222 vaccination. All receptors derive from an adult in good health.

This clone was detected only once. The V gene is TRBV18, the J gene TRBJ2-5, with D perhaps matching TRBD1 (6 bases). Trimming stripped 4 bases from V and 2 bases from J, with 11 bases between. This CDR3 contains 14 residues. Germline CDR1 is KGHSH and CDR2 is LQKENI. CDR3 nucleotide sequence: TGTGCCAGCTCACGGACAGTATATCAAGAGACCCAGTACTTC. This sequence encodes CASSRTVYQETQYF.

V gene TRBV28 combines with J gene TRBJ1-1; possibly TRBD1 for D (6 bases). This CDR3 comprises 15 residues. V lost 5 bases and J lost 1, with 14 bases in between. In germline, CDR1 is MDHEN, CDR2 SYDVKM. The CDR3 DNA sequence: TGTGCCAGCAGTCCTACAGACAGGCCGAACACTGAAGCTTTCTTT. It translates to CASSPTDRPNTEAFF.

The J gene is TRBJ2-1, the V gene TRBV4-3; D assignment may be TRBD1 or TRBD2 (6 bases each). The germline V and J ends were trimmed by 3 bases and 8 bases, with 17 bases remaining between them. Germline assignment: CDR1 LGHNA and CDR2 YSLEER. CDR3 length equals 15 residues. CDR3 loop: CASSQALGGQDEQFF. The CDR3, as DNA: TGCGCCAGCAGCCAGGCTTTGGGGGGCCAAGATGAGCAGTTCTTC.

The gene calls are TRBV5-4 and TRBJ2-5, with D possibly called TRBD1 or TRBD2 (6 bases each). V gave up 0 bases and J gave up 5 bases, with 17 bases separating them. The CDR3 runs to 16 residues. Germline V gene lookup returns CDR1 SGHNT and CDR2 YYREEE (reference sequence). For the CDR3, the DNA is TGTGCCAGCAGCTTGGATAGCAGGGGAGGTCGGGAGACCCAGTACTTC. It translates to CASSLDSRGGRETQYF.

A single count supports this clone. The gene calls are TRBV7-2 and TRBJ1-5; tentatively, D is TRBD1 (6 bases). This CDR3 comprises 17 residues. Trimming removed 2 bases at V and 0 bases at J, with 14 bases between. Per the germline V gene, CDR1 is SGHTA and CDR2 is FQGNSA. The CDR3 DNA sequence: TGTGCCAGCAGCTTATATGCAGGGGCCTATAGCAATCAGCCCCAGCATTTT. Translating it yields CASSLYAGAYSNQPQHF.

The CDR3 sequence: CASRRGGRAGELFF. As DNA, the CDR3 is TGTGCCAGCAGGCGGGGGGGAAGGGCCGGGGAGCTGTTTTTT. The J gene is TRBJ2-2, the V gene TRBV28, with 9 bases that match TRBD2. The CDR3 consists of 14 residues. Losses at the gene ends were 6 bases for V and 6 bases for J; bases not matched to a gene: 5. Germline CDR1 is MDHEN and CDR2 is SYDVKM.

The chain carries TRBV5-1 and TRBJ1-3; TRBD1 might be the D (6 bases). The V gene's germline CDR1 is SGHRS and CDR2 YFSETQ. Trimming removed 0 bases at V and 0 bases at J, with 10 bases between. The CDR3 is 16 residues long. The CDR3 loop reads CASSLAGQSSGNTIYF. CDR3 nucleotide sequence: TGCGCCAGCAGCTTGGCCGGACAGAGCTCTGGAAACACCATATATTTT.

The chain uses TRBV5-8 and TRBJ2-4; D not certain. The CDR3 is 12 amino acids. V gave up 2 bases and J gave up 10 bases, with 10 bases separating them. In germline, CDR1 is SGHTS, CDR2 YDEGEE. CDR3: CASSFHGPIQYF. The CDR3 DNA reads TGTGCCAGCAGCTTCCACGGACCGATTCAGTACTTC.

This clone was detected only once. The chain employs TRBV5-1 and TRBJ2-1; 11 nucleotides agree with TRBD2. Germline CDR1 reads SGHRS; CDR2 reads YFSETQ. J gave up 6 bases and V 2 bases, and 4 bases lay outside the gene matches. The CDR3 is made up of 15 amino acids. The CDR3 region is CASSFGSGRGNEQFF. The CDR3 DNA follows: TGCGCCAGCAGCTTCGGTAGCGGGAGGGGCAATGAGCAGTTCTTC.

The J gene is TRBJ1-5, the V gene TRBV2; D not resolved. Germline V lookup: CDR1 SNHLY, CDR2 FYNNEI. Trimming stripped 1 base from V and 0 bases from J, with 7 bases between. The CDR3 contains 15 residues. CDR3 amino acids: CASSEGDNSNQPQHF. DNA of the CDR3: TGTGCCAGCAGTGAAGGAGACAATAGCAATCAGCCCCAGCATTTT.

V and J are TRBV28 and TRBJ2-7; TRBD1 might be the D (5 bases). The germline gives CDR1 MDHEN, CDR2 SYDVKM. V lost 9 bases to trimming and J lost 0 bases, with 12 bases between them. CDR3 length: 13 amino acids. The CDR3 DNA follows: TGTGCCAGTTCCTCCAGGGACTCCTACGAGCAGTACTTC. This codes for CASSSRDSYEQYF. The variable domain in full, completed from reference TRBV28 and TRBJ2-7, reads DVKVTQSSRYLVKRTGEKVFLECVQDMDHENMFWYRQDPGLGLRLIYFSYDVKMKEKGDIPEGYSVSREKKERFSLILESASTNQTSMYLCASSSRDSYEQYFGPGTRLTVT.

The chain has TRBV5-6 and TRBJ1-5; D call uncertain. Germline V gene sequence: CDR1 SGHDT, CDR2 YYEEEE. This CDR3 is 16 amino acids long. The V and J ends lost 1 base and 6 bases respectively, with 17 bases between them. CDR3 bases: TGTGCCAGCAGCTTGCGGGGAAACGGGCCAGGTCAGCCCCAGCATTTT. It specifies CASSLRGNGPGQPQHF.

The rearrangement uses TRBV5-5 and TRBJ2-2; the match to TRBD2 covers 13 bases. Germline assignment: CDR1 SGHKS and CDR2 YYEKEE (reference sequence). J was trimmed by 5 bases and V by 2 bases; bases with no gene match: 3. The CDR3 covers 16 residues. This chain's CDR3 is CASSFPTSGRTGELFF. CDR3 sequence (DNA): TGTGCCAGCAGCTTCCCGACTAGCGGGAGGACCGGGGAGCTGTTTTTT.

The rearrangement uses TRBV7-2 and TRBJ2-5; a possible D gene is TRBD2 (7 bases). CDR3 length equals 16 residues. V dropped 3 bases and J dropped 4 bases, with 18 bases sitting between them. Per germline, CDR1 SGHTA and CDR2 FQGNSA. The DNA for the CDR3 is TGTGCCAGCAGCTTGCGGGGGCGCGTTTCATCAGAGACCCAGTACTTC. It specifies CASSLRGRVSSETQYF.

The chain combines TRBV6-6 with TRBJ1-5; 9 bases line up with TRBD1. This CDR3 contains 16 residues. In germline, CDR1 is MNHNY, CDR2 SVGAGI (reference sequence). The trim removed 5 bases at V and 5 bases at J, leaving 10 bases unmatched. CDR3 coding DNA: TGTGCCAGCAGTAGAAGTCGACAGGGGGTAGATCAGCCCCAGCATTTT. It is translated as CASSRSRQGVDQPQHF.

This clone came up a few times. The genes are TRBV4-1 and TRBJ1-4; 8 positions match TRBD1. Germline assignment: CDR1 MGHRA and CDR2 YSYEKL. The CDR3 loop spans 15 amino acids. After removal of 1 base from V and 8 bases from J, the junction contained 6 bases not matched to a gene. CDR3 loop: CASSQVGQGGEKLFF. CDR3 bases: TGCGCCAGCAGCCAAGTCGGACAGGGAGGCGAAAAACTGTTTTTT.

Only a few counts were recorded for this clone. The chain joins TRBV5-1 to TRBJ2-7, with TRBD1 matching 8 bases. J was trimmed by 3 bases and V by 4 bases; bases with no gene match: 12. Germline V gene sequence: CDR1 SGHRS, CDR2 YFSETQ. This CDR3 is 16 amino acids long. CDR3 sequence: CASSPGVAGGIYEQYF. Here the CDR3 DNA reads TGCGCCAGCAGCCCTGGGGTGGCAGGGGGCATCTACGAGCAGTACTTC.

The chain carries TRBV30 and TRBJ2-2; D may be TRBD1 or TRBD2 (5 bases each). The length of the CDR3 is 14 residues. Trimming shortened V by 5 bases and J by 6 bases, and 16 bases separated the two germline ends. CDR1 GTSNPN and CDR2 SVGIG come from the germline V gene (reference sequence). The CDR3 here is CAWGGSARAGELFF. The DNA of the CDR3 is TGTGCCTGGGGGGGATCGGCCCGTGCCGGGGAGCTGTTTTTT.

The rearrangement links TRBV27 to TRBJ1-6; no clear D. The ends were cut back, 3 bases at V and 5 bases at J, with 8 bases in the middle. Germline V gene lookup returns CDR1 MNHEY and CDR2 SMNVEV (reference sequence). The CDR3 extends over 14 amino acids. As DNA, the CDR3 is TGTGCCAGCAGTTTCCGCAGGCATAATTCACCCCTCCACTTT. It codes for CASSFRRHNSPLHF.

Here the CDR3 DNA reads TGTGCCAGCAGTACACCGGGACGAAGGAACACTGAAGCTTTCTTT. This gives the protein CASSTPGRRNTEAFF. V usage is TRBV28 and J usage is TRBJ1-1; the D gene is possibly TRBD1 (5 bases). Deletions cut 5 bases from V and 1 base from J, with 14 bases between. The CDR3 is 15 amino acids. The germline CDR1 and CDR2 sequences are MDHEN and SYDVKM. The whole variable domain, filled in from reference TRBV28 and TRBJ1-1, reads DVKVTQSSRYLVKRTGEKVFLECVQDMDHENMFWYRQDPGLGLRLIYFSYDVKMKEKGDIPEGYSVSREKKERFSLILESASTNQTSMYLCASSTPGRRNTEAFFGQGTRLTVV.

The V and J genes are TRBV25-1 and TRBJ1-1; D is uncertain. CDR1 and CDR2 (germline): MGHDK, SYGVNS. The CDR3 loop spans 13 amino acids. Trimming took off 7 bases at V and 0 bases at J, with 9 bases between the two ends. CDR3 in DNA: TGTGCCAGCACAAACCTAATGAACACTGAAGCTTTCTTT. This encodes CASTNLMNTEAFF.

V gene TRBV10-1 combines with J gene TRBJ1-2; D gene ambiguous. The CDR3 sequence is 15 residues long. Germline V gives CDR1 WNHNN, CDR2 SYGVQD (reference sequence). The germline V and J ends were trimmed by 2 bases and 4 bases, with 14 bases remaining between them. The CDR3 region is CASSETAPLSYGYTF. CDR3 sequence (DNA): TGCGCCAGCAGTGAGACAGCCCCCTTATCCTATGGCTACACCTTC.

As concerns this clone: Because the CDR3's place on the DNA is in doubt, the DNA is left out and the CDR3 is given as listed by TCRdb. The genes are TRBV12-1 and TRBJ1-3. TRBV12-1 is termed a pseudogene. The CDR3 totals 17 residues, both ends included. The CDR3 here is CASSYRTGVALGNTIYF.

The V call is TRBV29-1, the J call TRBJ2-2; D may be TRBD1 or TRBD2 (5 bases each). Germline lookup yields CDR1 SQVTM and CDR2 ANQGSEA. The CDR3 runs to 15 residues. Trimming cost V 5 bases and J 0 bases, with 13 bases left between them. The CDR3 loop is CSVTGTEANTGELFF. The CDR3 bases are TGCAGCGTTACCGGGACGGAAGCGAACACCGGGGAGCTGTTTTTT.

This chain uses TRBV9 with TRBJ2-5; the D gene could be TRBD1 or TRBD2 (5 bases each). Trimming removed 2 bases at V and 5 bases at J, with 19 bases between. The germline gives CDR1 SGDLS, CDR2 YYNGEE. The CDR3 is made up of 16 amino acids. CDR3 DNA: TGTGCCAGCAGCGTGAAGGGGTGGCAGGGCGGGGAGACCCAGTACTTC. Amino acids: CASSVKGWQGGETQYF.

The V call is TRBV30, the J call TRBJ2-2; D not resolved. This CDR3 comprises 11 residues. V lost 2 bases, J lost 6 bases, and 4 bases lay in between. Germline CDR1 GTSNPN, CDR2 SVGIG (reference sequence). CDR3 in amino acids: CAWSPPGELFF. The CDR3 bases are TGTGCCTGGAGTCCGCCCGGGGAGCTGTTTTTT.

This clone has a single count. The gene calls are TRBV6-5 and TRBJ2-7; possibly TRBD2 for D (5 bases). Germline V gives CDR1 MNHEY, CDR2 SVGAGI. V was shortened by 6 bases and J by 6 bases, with 15 bases between the two germline ends. There are 13 residues in the CDR3. For the CDR3, the DNA is TGTGCCAGCAGAGGCGGGTCCCGCCCCGAGCAGTACTTC. It specifies CASRGGSRPEQYF.

This rearrangement joins TRBV13 to TRBJ1-1; D unclear. V dropped 4 bases and J dropped 0 bases, with 12 bases sitting between them. CDR1 is PRHDT, CDR2 FYEKMQ, per germline (reference sequence). The CDR3 covers 15 residues. The CDR3 reads CASSSGDDLNTEAFF. The DNA for the CDR3 is TGTGCCAGCAGCTCCGGAGATGATTTGAACACTGAAGCTTTCTTT.

V and J are TRBV28 and TRBJ1-1; perhaps TRBD1 as D (6 bases). The CDR3 runs 15 residues. From germline, CDR1 is MDHEN and CDR2 SYDVKM. V was trimmed by 5 bases and J by 5 bases, leaving 18 bases between them. In nucleotides, the CDR3 is TGTGCCAGCAGTGTACCACAGGGAGGACAGACTGAAGCTTTCTTT. Its protein product is CASSVPQGGQTEAFF.

This clone was observed a few times. The J gene is TRBJ1-1, the V gene TRBV29-1; 10 bases are a match to TRBD1. CDR3 length: 18 amino acids. CDR1 is SQVTM and CDR2 is ANQGSEA in the germline V gene. With V trimmed by 1 base and J by 4 bases, 15 bases remained unmatched. The CDR3 region is CSVEVRVTGGPWGTEAFF. CDR3 nucleotides: TGCAGCGTTGAAGTGAGGGTGACAGGGGGCCCCTGGGGCACTGAAGCTTTCTTT.